The next 16 T cell receptor beta chains were all read from a single sample in a study of blood T cell repertoires in COVID-19 (dated by TCRdb to 2020 to 2022). Library preparation used the immunoSEQ multiplex PCR assay. As stored in TCRdb, this immuneACCESS dataset retains in-frame rearrangements with V and J assigned. A fraction of the clones does not appear; measured against another copy, unresolved V genes explain less than half of the discrepancy, and the remainder lacks a known reason. The sample table holds over 200,000 clones, of which about 90% were seen once. About 12% of the sample goes to the ten largest clones. Sequences were obtained from peripheral blood. The receptor source for this set is a woman aged 18-30 years who had recovered from COVID-19.

This clone has just a few counts. The rearrangement uses TRBV5-1 and TRBJ2-2; 7 bases match TRBD2. Germline loops: CDR1 SGHRS, CDR2 YFSETQ. The trim removed 0 bases at V and 13 bases at J, leaving 12 bases unmatched. The CDR3 loop spans 15 amino acids. Here the CDR3 DNA reads TGCGCCAGCAGCTTGGATCCTAGCGGAGCCACCCCGCTGTTTTTT. Its translation is CASSLDPSGATPLFF.

There are a few counts of this clone. CDR3 amino acids: CASSFQGNYGYTF. The CDR3 coding sequence is TGTGCCAGCAGTTTCCAGGGTAACTATGGCTACACCTTC. V usage is TRBV28 and J usage is TRBJ1-2; D is perhaps TRBD1 (5 bases). The CDR3 sequence is 13 residues long. Germline V CDR1 and CDR2: MDHEN, SYDVKM. Trimming stripped 3 bases from V and 1 base from J, with 6 bases between.

The V call is TRBV15, the J call TRBJ1-2, with 7 bases aligning to TRBD1. This CDR3 region has 15 residues. The germline V gene encodes CDR1 LNHNV and CDR2 YYDKDF (reference sequence). Unmatched junction bases numbered 14, after V lost 8 bases and J lost 5 bases. In nucleotides, the CDR3 is TGTGCCACCTCTGGACCGTTACGACAGGGTTATGGCTACACCTTC. Translated: CATSGPLRQGYGYTF.

This sequence joins TRBV6-5 and TRBJ1-6; D remains ambiguous. This CDR3 is built from 13 residues. The V end was cut by 6 bases, the J end by 4 bases, with 7 bases between. Germline V gene sequence: CDR1 MNHEY, CDR2 SVGAGI. The CDR3 sequence is CASRPRYNSPLHF. The CDR3 region has the DNA TGTGCCAGCAGGCCCCGGTATAATTCACCCCTCCACTTT.

This clone was counted a single time. This sequence joins TRBV10-3 and TRBJ2-7; TRBD2 might be the D (5 bases). This CDR3 comprises 13 residues. Germline CDR1 ENHRY, CDR2 SYGVKD. Trimming removed 2 bases from V and 0 bases from J, with 5 bases in between. This CDR3 reads CAISESGSYEQYF. CDR3 nucleotides: TGTGCCATCAGTGAGAGCGGCTCCTACGAGCAGTACTTC.

The chain couples TRBV29-1 to TRBJ1-2; 7 bases are a match to TRBD1. Per the germline V gene, CDR1 is SQVTM and CDR2 is ANQGSEA. With V trimmed by 4 bases and J by 0 bases, 8 bases remained unmatched. There are 15 residues in the CDR3. The CDR3 DNA sequence: TGCAGCGTTGGAGGAGGGACAGCCACTAACTATGGCTACACCTTC. Translated, it gives CSVGGGTATNYGYTF.

J is TRBJ1-2 and V is TRBV25-1, with 8 bases lining up with TRBD1. Germline CDR1 reads MGHDK; CDR2 reads SYGVNS. After removal of 3 bases from V and 2 bases from J, the junction contained 8 bases not matched to a gene. The CDR3 covers 16 residues. Here the CDR3 DNA reads TGTGCCAGCAGTGATGTCGCCTCAGGGGGCAACTATGGCTACACCTTC. Amino acids: CASSDVASGGNYGYTF.

The chain employs TRBV6-2 or TRBV6-3 and TRBJ2-5, with D unresolved. The V gene's germline CDR1 is MNHEY and CDR2 SVGEGT. The CDR3 has 11 amino acids. Trimming shortened V by 4 bases and J by 2 bases, and 2 bases separated the two germline ends. CDR3 residues: CASSSQETQYF. As DNA, the CDR3 is TGTGCCAGCAGTTCTCAAGAGACCCAGTACTTC.

This chain uses TRBV24-1 with TRBJ2-2; TRBD1 agrees at 8 bases. The CDR3 totals 16 residues. V trimming: 3 bases; J trimming: 4 bases; junction bases outside the gene matches: 6. Per the germline V gene, CDR1 is KGHDR and CDR2 is SFDVKD. The CDR3 region has the DNA TGTGCCACCAGTGATGCAGGACAGGGTTTCACCGGGGAGCTGTTTTTT. It encodes CATSDAGQGFTGELFF.

The gene calls are TRBV15 and TRBJ1-2; TRBD1 matches at 7 bases. The trim removed 5 bases at V and 2 bases at J, leaving 8 bases unmatched. Per germline, CDR1 LNHNV and CDR2 YYDKDF (reference sequence). CDR3 length equals 15 residues. This CDR3 is CATSARQGLNYGYTF. The CDR3 nucleotides are TGTGCCACCAGCGCCCGACAGGGTTTAAACTATGGCTACACCTTC.

The genes are TRBV28 and TRBJ2-7; 10 bases fit TRBD1. Germline trimming cut 2 bases from V and 2 bases from J; bases unmatched to any gene: 0. In germline, CDR1 is MDHEN, CDR2 SYDVKM. The CDR3 runs to 14 residues. The CDR3 bases are TGTGCCAGCAGTTTAGGGACAGGGGCCTACGAGCAGTACTTC. Its translation is CASSLGTGAYEQYF.

V usage is TRBV15 and J usage is TRBJ2-3, with D possibly TRBD2 on 6 matching bases. The CDR3 consists of 14 residues. The V end lost 1 base, the J end lost 5 bases, and 10 bases lay between the germline ends. CDR1 and CDR2 (germline): LNHNV, YYDKDF (reference sequence). The CDR3 loop is CATSRVGLKDTQYF. The CDR3 coding sequence is TGTGCCACCAGCAGAGTGGGACTCAAAGATACGCAGTATTTT.

The rearrangement joins TRBV5-1 to TRBJ2-3; D is possibly TRBD2 (6 bases). Germline values: CDR1 SGHRS, CDR2 YFSETQ. V lost 0 bases and J 8 bases, leaving 10 bases between the germline ends. This CDR3 comprises 13 residues. The CDR3 reads CASSLGGMVTQYF. Here the CDR3 DNA reads TGCGCCAGCAGCTTGGGCGGGATGGTTACGCAGTATTTT.

The rearrangement uses TRBV6-5 and TRBJ2-5, with 10 bases that match TRBD1. The germline V gene has CDR1 MNHEY and CDR2 SVGAGI. V shed 7 bases, J shed 7 bases, and the junction held 12 bases outside the gene matches. CDR3 size: 15 residues. CDR3: CASTYHGTGVWTQYF. The CDR3 bases are TGTGCCAGCACCTACCACGGGACAGGGGTTTGGACCCAGTACTTC.

V gene TRBV4-3 combines with J gene TRBJ2-2; the match to TRBD2 covers 9 bases. V shed 3 bases, J shed 7 bases, and the junction held 12 bases outside the gene matches. Germline V gene data show CDR1 as LGHNA and CDR2 as YSLEER. The CDR3 covers 17 residues. The CDR3 bases are TGCGCCAGCAGCCAGGCCCATAGCGGGAGTGCGGGCGGGGAGCTGTTTTTT. Its translation is CASSQAHSGSAGGELFF.

This clone was counted a single time. The chain carries TRBV10-2 and TRBJ2-1, with D tentatively TRBD2 (6 bases). Germline CDR1 reads WSHSY; CDR2 reads SAAADI. The CDR3 extends over 14 amino acids. Trimming removed 10 bases at V and 0 bases at J, with 13 bases between. The CDR3 spells CATHSGSSYNEQFF. For the CDR3, the DNA is TGCGCCACTCATAGCGGCTCCTCCTACAATGAGCAGTTCTTC.